Following are 23 T cell receptor beta chains from one sample sequenced in a study of blood T cell repertoires in COVID-19. The table came from immunoSEQ multiplex PCR; TCRdb's copy has only in-frame clones and leaves some out. The sample lists 56,000 or so clones, roughly 90% seen once, with about 18% in the top ten. Sequencing was performed on peripheral blood. All receptors derive from a human donor in a cohort sampled during active COVID-19.

This clone has just a few counts. The V gene is TRBV5-1, the J gene TRBJ2-7; the D gene is possibly TRBD1 (6 bases). The CDR3 totals 14 residues. CDR1 and CDR2 (germline): SGHRS, YFSETQ. Trimming left V 4 bases short and J 2 bases short, with 13 bases between. This CDR3 reads CASSTRDTAYEQYF. The CDR3 coding sequence is TGCGCCAGCAGCACGAGGGACACCGCCTACGAGCAGTACTTC.

This chain uses TRBV5-4 with TRBJ1-2; tentative D call: TRBD1 (5 bases). Germline values: CDR1 SGHNT, CDR2 YYREEE (reference sequence). The CDR3 consists of 17 residues. Trimming left V 4 bases short and J 1 base short, with 20 bases between. As DNA, the CDR3 is TGTGCCAGCAGCCTGGGCTCAGGGCGCCCTCTTAACTATGGCTACACCTTC. Translation: CASSLGSGRPLNYGYTF.

The rearrangement links TRBV12-3 or TRBV12-4 to TRBJ1-5, with D unresolved. Trimming left V 1 base short and J 6 bases short, with 7 bases between. The CDR3 contains 13 residues. The CDR3 DNA is TGTGCCAGCAGTTTAGGGGAGGGTCAGCCCCAGCATTTT. Encoded protein: CASSLGEGQPQHF.

The genes are TRBV4-1 and TRBJ1-2; D might be TRBD1 (5 bases). Germline CDR1 is MGHRA and CDR2 is YSYEKL. The CDR3 sequence is 20 residues long. Trimming pared 0 bases from V and 4 bases from J, leaving 27 bases between. The CDR3 coding sequence is TGCGCCAGCAGCCAAGATAGGGGTAGATTTCGGAAGGGGCGCGGCTATGGCTACACCTTC. Translated, it gives CASSQDRGRFRKGRGYGYTF.

The gene calls are TRBV7-2 and TRBJ1-1; D is uncertain. Germline CDR1 is SGHTA and CDR2 is FQGNSA. With 3 bases removed from V and 5 bases from J, the gap between germline ends came to 10 bases. The CDR3 is made up of 13 amino acids. CDR3 region: CASSFGLRTEAFF. The CDR3 DNA reads as TGTGCCAGCAGCTTTGGTTTGCGGACTGAAGCTTTCTTT.

The gene calls are TRBV5-6 and TRBJ1-1; D gene uncertain. Between the trimmed V and J ends, which lost 0 bases and 8 bases, there was a span of 8 bases. CDR3 length equals 12 residues. The germline V gene has CDR1 SGHDT and CDR2 YYEEEE. CDR3 amino acids: CASSLGTLEAFF. CDR3 in DNA: TGTGCCAGCAGCTTGGGTACTTTAGAAGCTTTCTTT.

The rearrangement joins TRBV7-9 to TRBJ2-3; tentative D call: TRBD2 (6 bases). Trimming left V 1 base short and J 0 bases short, with 8 bases between. Germline assignment: CDR1 SEHNR and CDR2 FQNEAQ (reference sequence). There are 15 residues in the CDR3. The CDR3 nucleotides read TGTGCCAGCAGCTTAGTCGGGGGTAGCACAGATACGCAGTATTTT. It translates to CASSLVGGSTDTQYF.

This chain joins TRBV3-1 (or the pseudogene TRBV3-2) and TRBJ2-5, with 8 nucleotides matching TRBD1. The CDR3 runs to 13 residues. The V segment lost 8 bases and the J segment 2 bases; nucleotides outside the gene matches: 4. CDR1 and CDR2 from the germline V gene are LGHDT and YNNKEL (reference sequence). The CDR3 spells CASADRVQETQYF. CDR3 bases: TGTGCCAGCGCGGACAGGGTACAAGAGACCCAGTACTTC.

V is TRBV7-9 and J is TRBJ2-3; TRBD1 aligns across 7 bases. Trimming cost V 5 bases and J 0 bases; bases outside gene matches: 5. This CDR3 has 15 residues. CDR1 is SEHNR and CDR2 is FQNEAQ in the germline V gene (reference sequence). CDR3 bases: TGTGCCAGCAGCCTTCGACAGGGAAGCACAGATACGCAGTATTTT. It encodes CASSLRQGSTDTQYF.

The rearrangement joins TRBV18 to TRBJ1-5; D is perhaps TRBD1 (5 bases). The CDR3 is made up of 19 amino acids. Deletions cut 3 bases from V and 0 bases from J, with 21 bases between. Germline V gene lookup returns CDR1 KGHSH and CDR2 LQKENI. Here the CDR3 reads CASSPNTISGALSNQPQHF. The CDR3 DNA reads as TGTGCCAGCTCACCTAATACGATATCTGGGGCGCTTAGCAATCAGCCCCAGCATTTT.

The chain uses TRBV28 and TRBJ1-5; D might be TRBD1 (6 bases). The CDR3 runs to 14 residues. Trimming removed 6 bases at V and 0 bases at J, with 9 bases between. In germline, CDR1 is MDHEN, CDR2 SYDVKM. The CDR3 region is CASRRGGSNQPQHF. CDR3 in DNA: TGTGCCAGCAGGAGGGGGGGTAGCAATCAGCCCCAGCATTTT.

This sequence joins TRBV7-6 and TRBJ1-2; D not certain. Trimming cost V 1 base and J 4 bases, with 13 bases left between them. Germline CDR1 SGHVS, CDR2 FNYEAQ. This CDR3 spans 15 amino acids. CDR3 DNA sequence: TGTGCCAGCAGCTTAGACGCAGGTGGTGGCTATGGCTACACCTTC. It encodes CASSLDAGGGYGYTF.

The chain links TRBV10-3 to TRBJ2-6, with D perhaps matching TRBD1 (6 bases). The V end lost 2 bases, the J end lost 2 bases, and 10 bases lay between the germline ends. The CDR3 covers 16 residues. Germline V gene lookup returns CDR1 ENHRY and CDR2 SYGVKD. CDR3 DNA sequence: TGTGCCATCAGTGAGAATAAGGGGGCTGGGGCCAACGTCCTGACTTTC. Amino acid sequence: CAISENKGAGANVLTF.

This chain uses TRBV10-3 with TRBJ1-1; D gene unclear. The CDR3 spans 14 residues. Trimming shortened V by 2 bases and J by 0 bases, and 7 bases separated the two germline ends. Looked up from germline, CDR1 is ENHRY and CDR2 is SYGVKD. CDR3 DNA: TGTGCCATCAGTGAGAGCCCAATGAACACTGAAGCTTTCTTT. It codes for CAISESPMNTEAFF.

The gene calls are TRBV27 and TRBJ1-2; possibly TRBD1 for D (5 bases). This CDR3 comprises 13 residues. CDR1 and CDR2 (germline): MNHEY, SMNVEV (reference sequence). V was pared by 3 bases and J by 4 bases, with 9 bases between. CDR3 bases: TGTGCCAGCAGTTTTATCGGGGGCTATGGCTACACCTTC. Translating it yields CASSFIGGYGYTF.

The chain links TRBV6-2 or TRBV6-3 to TRBJ1-5; the match to TRBD1 covers 8 bases. The germline CDR1 and CDR2 sequences are MNHEY and SVGEGT. Trimming took 5 bases from V and 3 from J; bases not matched to a gene: 6. The CDR3 extends over 15 amino acids. Here the CDR3 reads CASSAGQGYNQPQHF. The CDR3 region has the DNA TGTGCCAGCAGTGCCGGACAGGGTTACAATCAGCCCCAGCATTTT.

This clone was seen only a few times. V and J are TRBV6-2 or TRBV6-3 and TRBJ1-1, with a possible D match to TRBD1 (5 bases). The CDR3 has 15 residues. CDR1 is MNHEY and CDR2 is SVGEGT in the germline V gene. V gave up 2 bases and J gave up 0 bases, with 10 bases separating them. In DNA, the CDR3 is TGTGCCAGCAGTTACCATGGGGGGATGAACACTGAAGCTTTCTTT. Translated, it gives CASSYHGGMNTEAFF.

This clone was detected only a few times. This rearrangement joins TRBV4-1 to TRBJ1-5, with D unresolved. Germline values: CDR1 MGHRA, CDR2 YSYEKL. The length of the CDR3 is 15 residues. V dropped 4 bases and J dropped 3 bases, with 13 bases sitting between them. CDR3 sequence reads: CASSPLIVYNQPQHF. The CDR3, as DNA: TGCGCCAGCAGCCCCTTAATCGTGTACAATCAGCCCCAGCATTTT.

Concerning this clone itself: Germline and junction disagree at one end, which may indicate a read error. The chain uses TRBV30 and TRBJ1-1; no clear D. Germline CDR1 reads GTSNPN; CDR2 reads SVGIG (reference sequence). The CDR3 runs 16 residues. Here the CDR3 reads CAWSWMVSGSNAEAFF. CDR3 DNA sequence: TGTGCCTGGAGCTGGATGGTCTCCGGGTCGAACGCTGAAGCTTTCTTT.

The chain recombines TRBV5-4 with TRBJ1-2, with 9 bases aligning to TRBD1. Per germline, CDR1 SGHNT and CDR2 YYREEE (reference sequence). Trimming at V came to 3 bases and at J to 7 bases, leaving 7 bases not matched to a gene. The CDR3 contains 14 residues. The CDR3 bases are TGTGCCAGCAGCTCCAACAGGGGGCTGAGTGGCTACACCTTC. The encoded protein is CASSSNRGLSGYTF.

The genes are TRBV18 and TRBJ1-1; TRBD1 aligns across 7 bases. Germline V CDR1 and CDR2: KGHSH, LQKENI. Germline trimming cut 5 bases from V and 0 bases from J; bases unmatched to any gene: 9. CDR3 size: 16 residues. Here the CDR3 reads CASSSGQVGMNTEAFF. The CDR3 region has the DNA TGTGCCAGCTCATCCGGACAGGTGGGCATGAACACTGAAGCTTTCTTT.

The chain uses TRBV18 and TRBJ1-1; no definite D call. Trimming pared 5 bases from V and 7 bases from J, leaving 17 bases between. This CDR3 spans 14 amino acids. Looked up from germline, CDR1 is KGHSH and CDR2 is LQKENI. Here the CDR3 DNA reads TGTGCCAGCTCATTCTCCCCCCGGGATCGTGAAGCTTTCTTT. Its translation: CASSFSPRDREAFF.

The chain uses TRBV4-1 and TRBJ2-7; 13 positions match TRBD2. This CDR3 contains 18 residues. V shed 1 base and J 1 base; nucleotides not matched to a gene: 7. The germline V gene encodes CDR1 MGHRA and CDR2 YSYEKL. The CDR3 DNA sequence: TGCGCCAGCAGCCAAGGGACTAGCGGGGGTTCACTATCCTACGAGCAGTACTTC. It translates to CASSQGTSGGSLSYEQYF.